This TCR beta chain was sequenced for a study of blood T cell repertoires in COVID-19. Study overall: Sources were T cells, B-cell-depleted T cells, or PBMCs; the material itself was cDNA or gDNA.

V was trimmed by 2 bases and J by 3 bases, leaving 15 bases between them. Germline CDR1 is MGHDK and CDR2 is SYGVNS. This CDR3 comprises 16 residues. The Seattle patients joined while their infection was active and were tracked longitudinally afterward. In the study's own analysis: Nucleated cell number was recorded as an estimate derived from reference gene primer amplification. TCRdb's table, derived via immunoSEQ multiplex PCR, lists solely in-frame clones and lacks some. That table is the source of V, J and clone size, and D and trimming were worked out from the DNA. This table has 300,000 to 450,000 clones, roughly nine tenths appearing once.

This sequence joins TRBV25-1 and TRBJ2-3; tentative D call: TRBD2 (6 bases). This TCR came from a woman in her sixties or seventies with COVID-19, enrolled during active disease. Sequenced input: peripheral blood. Here the CDR3 reads CASSEGTLRGTDTQYF. The CDR3 bases are TGTGCCAGCAGTGAAGGGACCCTGCGGGGTACAGATACGCAGTATTTT. The full variable domain, its missing parts supplied by reference TRBV25-1 and TRBJ2-3, is EADIYQTPRYLVIGTGKKITLECSQTMGHDKMYWYQQDPGMELHLIHYSYGVNSTEKGDLSSESTVSRIRTEHFPLTLESARPSHTSQYLCASSEGTLRGTDTQYFGPGTRLTVL.